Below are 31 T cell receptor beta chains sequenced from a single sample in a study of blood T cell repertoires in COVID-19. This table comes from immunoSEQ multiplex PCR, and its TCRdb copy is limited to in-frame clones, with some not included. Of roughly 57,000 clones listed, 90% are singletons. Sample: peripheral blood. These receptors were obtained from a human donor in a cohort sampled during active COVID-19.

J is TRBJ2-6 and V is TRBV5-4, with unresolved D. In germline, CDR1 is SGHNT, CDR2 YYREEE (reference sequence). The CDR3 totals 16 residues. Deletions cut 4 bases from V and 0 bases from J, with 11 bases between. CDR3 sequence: CASSGVATSGANVLTF. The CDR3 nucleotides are TGTGCCAGCAGCGGTGTAGCTACCTCTGGGGCCAACGTCCTGACTTTC.

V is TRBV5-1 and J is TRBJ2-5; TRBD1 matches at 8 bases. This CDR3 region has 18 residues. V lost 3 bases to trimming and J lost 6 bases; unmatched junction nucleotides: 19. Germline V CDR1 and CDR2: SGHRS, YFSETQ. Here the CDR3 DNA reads TGCGCCAGCAGCTACGGACAGGGCATAGGGGGGATTGTAAAGACCCAGTACTTC. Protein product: CASSYGQGIGGIVKTQYF.

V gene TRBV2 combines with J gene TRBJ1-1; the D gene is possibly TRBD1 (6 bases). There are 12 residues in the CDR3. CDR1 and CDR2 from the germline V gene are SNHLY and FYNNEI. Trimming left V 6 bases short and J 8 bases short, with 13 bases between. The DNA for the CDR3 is TGTGCCAGCAGGGGCCGGGGGGCGGAAGCTTTCTTT. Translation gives CASRGRGAEAFF. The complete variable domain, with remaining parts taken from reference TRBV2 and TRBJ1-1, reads EPEVTQTPSHQVTQMGQEVILRCVPISNHLYFYWYRQILGQKVEFLVSFYNNEISEKSEIFDDQFSVERPDGSNFTLKIRSTKLEDSAMYFCASRGRGAEAFFGQGTRLTVV.

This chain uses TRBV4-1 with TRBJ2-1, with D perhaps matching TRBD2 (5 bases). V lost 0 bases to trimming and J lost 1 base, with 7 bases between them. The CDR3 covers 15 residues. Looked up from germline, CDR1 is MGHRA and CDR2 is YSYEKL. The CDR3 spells CASSQDRTSYNEQFF. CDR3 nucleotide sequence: TGCGCCAGCAGCCAAGATAGGACTTCCTACAATGAGCAGTTCTTC.

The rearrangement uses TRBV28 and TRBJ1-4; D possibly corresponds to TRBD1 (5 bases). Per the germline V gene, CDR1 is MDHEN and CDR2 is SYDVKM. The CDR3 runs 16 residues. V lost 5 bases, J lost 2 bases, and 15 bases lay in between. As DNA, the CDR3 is TGTGCCAGCAGTGGGGCGGGGGGAGCCACTAATGAAAAACTGTTTTTT. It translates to CASSGAGGATNEKLFF.

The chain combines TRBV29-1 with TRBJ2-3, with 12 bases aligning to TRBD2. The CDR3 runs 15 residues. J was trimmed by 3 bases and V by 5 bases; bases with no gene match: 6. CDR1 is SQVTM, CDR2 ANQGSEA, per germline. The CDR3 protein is CSVCRLAGETDTQYF. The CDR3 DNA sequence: TGCAGCGTTTGTAGACTAGCGGGAGAAACAGATACGCAGTATTTT.

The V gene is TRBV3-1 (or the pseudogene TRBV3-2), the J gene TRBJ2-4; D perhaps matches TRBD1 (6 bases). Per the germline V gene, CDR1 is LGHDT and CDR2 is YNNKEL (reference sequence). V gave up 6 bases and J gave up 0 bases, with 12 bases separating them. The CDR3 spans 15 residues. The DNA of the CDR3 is TGTGCCAGCAGACCCACAGGGATAGCCAAAAACATTCAGTACTTC. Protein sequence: CASRPTGIAKNIQYF.

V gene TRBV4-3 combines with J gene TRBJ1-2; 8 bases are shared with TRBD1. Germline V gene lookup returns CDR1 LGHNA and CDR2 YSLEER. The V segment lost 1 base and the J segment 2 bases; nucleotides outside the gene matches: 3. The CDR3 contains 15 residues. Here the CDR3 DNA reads TGCGCCAGCAGCCAAGGGTCAGGGGGCAACTATGGCTACACCTTC. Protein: CASSQGSGGNYGYTF.

CDR3 protein: CATQQGLSGNTIYF. The DNA for the CDR3 is TGTGCCACGCAACAGGGCCTCTCTGGAAACACCATATATTTT. This chain joins TRBV4-2 and TRBJ1-3; D perhaps matches TRBD1 (6 bases). Germline CDR1 and CDR2: LGHNA and YNFKEQ. V was pared by 10 bases and J by 0 bases, with 13 bases between. The CDR3 loop spans 14 amino acids.

The CDR3 protein is CASSITRDSHYNEQFF. Written as DNA, the CDR3 is TGTGCCAGCAGCATCACCCGGGACAGCCATTACAATGAGCAGTTCTTC. The chain combines TRBV5-6 with TRBJ2-1; 7 bases are a match to TRBD1. The CDR3 runs 16 residues. Germline V gives CDR1 SGHDT, CDR2 YYEEEE. With 4 bases clipped from V and 4 bases from J, the junction kept 11 bases outside the gene matches.

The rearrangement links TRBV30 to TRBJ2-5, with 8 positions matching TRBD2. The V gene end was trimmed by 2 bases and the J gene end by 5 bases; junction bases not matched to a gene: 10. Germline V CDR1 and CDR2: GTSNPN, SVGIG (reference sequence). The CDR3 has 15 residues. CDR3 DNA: TGTGCCTGGAGTCGGAACGGGAGGGCCTCCGAGACCCAGTACTTC. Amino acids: CAWSRNGRASETQYF.

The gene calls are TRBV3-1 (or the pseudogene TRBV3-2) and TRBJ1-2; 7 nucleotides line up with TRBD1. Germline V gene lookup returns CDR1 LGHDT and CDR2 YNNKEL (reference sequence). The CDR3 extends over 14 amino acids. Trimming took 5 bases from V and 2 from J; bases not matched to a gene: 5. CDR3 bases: TGTGCCAGCAGCTTGACAGGGATAAACTATGGCTACACCTTC. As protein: CASSLTGINYGYTF.

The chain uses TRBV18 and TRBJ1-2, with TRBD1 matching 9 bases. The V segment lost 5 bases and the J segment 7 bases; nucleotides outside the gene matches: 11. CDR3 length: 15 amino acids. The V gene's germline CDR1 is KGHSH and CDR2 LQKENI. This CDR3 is CASSTTGGADSGYTF. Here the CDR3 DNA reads TGTGCCAGCTCAACAACAGGGGGCGCGGATTCTGGCTACACCTTC.

CDR3 region: CASIKTAMNTEAFF. The CDR3 bases are TGTGCCAGCATAAAGACAGCGATGAACACTGAAGCTTTCTTT. V usage is TRBV7-2 and J usage is TRBJ1-1; D possibly corresponds to TRBD1 (5 bases). The CDR3 consists of 14 residues. V was trimmed by 7 bases and J by 0 bases, leaving 12 bases between them. Germline CDR1 SGHTA, CDR2 FQGNSA.

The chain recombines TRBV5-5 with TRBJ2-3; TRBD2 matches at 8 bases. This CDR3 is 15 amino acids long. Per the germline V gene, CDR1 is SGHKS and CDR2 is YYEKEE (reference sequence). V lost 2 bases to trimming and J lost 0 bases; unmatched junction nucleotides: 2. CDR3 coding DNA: TGTGCCAGCAGCTTTCGACTAGCGAGCACAGATACGCAGTATTTT. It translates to CASSFRLASTDTQYF.

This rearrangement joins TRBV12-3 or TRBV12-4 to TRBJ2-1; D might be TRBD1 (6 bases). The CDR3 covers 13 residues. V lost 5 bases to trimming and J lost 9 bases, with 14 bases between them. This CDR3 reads CASSLSQGAEQFF. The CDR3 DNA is TGTGCCAGCAGTCTCTCACAGGGAGCTGAGCAGTTCTTC.

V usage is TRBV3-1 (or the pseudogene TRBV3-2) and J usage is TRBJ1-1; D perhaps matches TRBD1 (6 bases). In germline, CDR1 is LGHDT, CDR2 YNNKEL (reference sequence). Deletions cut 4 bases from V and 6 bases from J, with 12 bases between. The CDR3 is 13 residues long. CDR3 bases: TGTGCCAGCAGCCTCGGGACAATTGCTGAAGCTTTCTTT. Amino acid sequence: CASSLGTIAEAFF.

CDR3 DNA sequence: TGTGCCAGTAGTACGACAGGGGGCGGCTCACCCCTCCACTTT. Translated: CASSTTGGGSPLHF. This rearrangement joins TRBV19 to TRBJ1-6; the match to TRBD1 covers 10 bases. Trimming took 4 bases from V and 10 from J; bases not matched to a gene: 4. There are 14 residues in the CDR3. The V gene's germline CDR1 is LNHDA and CDR2 SQIVND (reference sequence).

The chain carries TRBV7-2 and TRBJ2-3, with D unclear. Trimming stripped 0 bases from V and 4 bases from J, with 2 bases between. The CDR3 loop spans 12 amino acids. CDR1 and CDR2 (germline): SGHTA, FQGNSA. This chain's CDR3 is CASSLAADTQYF. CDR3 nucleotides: TGTGCCAGCAGCTTAGCCGCAGATACGCAGTATTTT.

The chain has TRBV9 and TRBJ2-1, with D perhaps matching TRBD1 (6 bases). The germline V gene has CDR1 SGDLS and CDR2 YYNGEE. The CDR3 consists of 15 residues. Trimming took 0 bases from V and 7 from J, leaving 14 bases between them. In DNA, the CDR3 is TGTGCCAGCAGCGTAGTGGGGGCTCCCGTTAATGAGCAGTTCTTC. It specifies CASSVVGAPVNEQFF.

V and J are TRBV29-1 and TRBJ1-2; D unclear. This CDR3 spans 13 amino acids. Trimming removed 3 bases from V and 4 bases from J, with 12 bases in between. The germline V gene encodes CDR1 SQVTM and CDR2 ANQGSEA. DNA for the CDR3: TGCAGCGTTGATGCAGGCCCTCCCTATGGCTACACCTTC. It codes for CSVDAGPPYGYTF.

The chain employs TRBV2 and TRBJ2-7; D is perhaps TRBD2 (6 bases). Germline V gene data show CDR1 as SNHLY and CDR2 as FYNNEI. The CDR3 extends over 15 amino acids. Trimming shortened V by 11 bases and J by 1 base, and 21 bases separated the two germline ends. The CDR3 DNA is TGTGCCGCACTGGGAGCGGGCGGCGGATCCTACGAGCAGTACTTC. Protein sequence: CAALGAGGGSYEQYF.

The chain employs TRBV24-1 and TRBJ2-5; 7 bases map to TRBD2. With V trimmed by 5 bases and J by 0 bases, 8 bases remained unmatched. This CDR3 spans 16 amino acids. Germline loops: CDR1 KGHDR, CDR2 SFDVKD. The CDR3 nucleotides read TGTGCCACCAGTGGGAGAGGCGGGGGAAACCAAGAGACCCAGTACTTC. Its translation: CATSGRGGGNQETQYF.

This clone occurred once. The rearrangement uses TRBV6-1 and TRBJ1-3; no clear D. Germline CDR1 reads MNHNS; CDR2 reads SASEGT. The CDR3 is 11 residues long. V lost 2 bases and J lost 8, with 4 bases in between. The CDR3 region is CASSERDTIYF. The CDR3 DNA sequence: TGTGCCAGCAGTGAAAGAGACACCATATATTTT.

The CDR3 nucleotides are TGTGCCAGCAGTTACTCGAGTAACACTGAAGCTTTCTTT. It codes for CASSYSSNTEAFF. The V gene is TRBV6-5, the J gene TRBJ1-1; no clear D gene. V was pared by 0 bases and J by 2 bases, with 4 bases between. CDR1 and CDR2 (germline): MNHEY, SVGAGI. CDR3 length: 13 amino acids.

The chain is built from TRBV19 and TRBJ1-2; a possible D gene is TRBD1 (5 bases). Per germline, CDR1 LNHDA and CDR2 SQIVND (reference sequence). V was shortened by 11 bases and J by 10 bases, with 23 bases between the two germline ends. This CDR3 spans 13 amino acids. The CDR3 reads CASSSPGGSSYTF. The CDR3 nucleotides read TGTGCCTCAAGTAGCCCTGGGGGGTCCTCCTACACCTTC. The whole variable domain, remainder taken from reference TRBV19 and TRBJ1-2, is DGGITQSPKYLFRKEGQNVTLSCEQNLNHDAMYWYRQDPGQGLRLIYYSQIVNDFQKGDIAEGYSVSREKKESFPLTVTSAQKNPTAFYLCASSSPGGSSYTFGSGTRLTVV.

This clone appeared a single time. Here the CDR3 reads CASSLSSSGANVLTF. The CDR3, as DNA: TGTGCCAGCAGCCTAAGTAGCTCTGGGGCCAACGTCCTGACTTTC. The V gene is TRBV11-2, the J gene TRBJ2-6; D uncertain. The CDR3 has 15 amino acids. V was trimmed by 5 bases and J by 0 bases, leaving 8 bases between them. CDR1 is SGHAT and CDR2 is FQNNGV in the germline V gene.

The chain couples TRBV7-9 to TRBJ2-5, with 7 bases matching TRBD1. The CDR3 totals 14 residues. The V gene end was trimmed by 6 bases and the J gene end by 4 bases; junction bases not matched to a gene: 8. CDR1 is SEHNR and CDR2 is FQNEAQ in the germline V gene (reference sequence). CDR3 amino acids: CASSFNRQGETQYF. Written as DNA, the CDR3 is TGTGCCAGCAGTTTCAACCGACAGGGAGAGACCCAGTACTTC.

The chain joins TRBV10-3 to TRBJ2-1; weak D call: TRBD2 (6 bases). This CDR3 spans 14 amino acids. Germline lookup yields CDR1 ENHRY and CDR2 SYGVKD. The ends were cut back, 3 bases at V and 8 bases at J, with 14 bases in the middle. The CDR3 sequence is CAISDQSSAHEQFF. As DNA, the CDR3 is TGTGCCATCAGTGACCAATCTAGCGCCCATGAGCAGTTCTTC.

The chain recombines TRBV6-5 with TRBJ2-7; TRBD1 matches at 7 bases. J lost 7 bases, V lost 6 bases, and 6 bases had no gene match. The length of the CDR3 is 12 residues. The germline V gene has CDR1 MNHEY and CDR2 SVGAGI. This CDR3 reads CASRRTGEEQYV. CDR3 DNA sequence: TGTGCCAGCAGGAGAACAGGGGAGGAGCAGTACGTC.

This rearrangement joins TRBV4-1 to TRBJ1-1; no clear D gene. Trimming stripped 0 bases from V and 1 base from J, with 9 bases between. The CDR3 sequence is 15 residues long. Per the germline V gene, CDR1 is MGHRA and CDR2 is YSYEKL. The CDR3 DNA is TGCGCCAGCAGCCAAGATCGGGGAGGGAACACTGAAGCTTTCTTT. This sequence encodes CASSQDRGGNTEAFF.